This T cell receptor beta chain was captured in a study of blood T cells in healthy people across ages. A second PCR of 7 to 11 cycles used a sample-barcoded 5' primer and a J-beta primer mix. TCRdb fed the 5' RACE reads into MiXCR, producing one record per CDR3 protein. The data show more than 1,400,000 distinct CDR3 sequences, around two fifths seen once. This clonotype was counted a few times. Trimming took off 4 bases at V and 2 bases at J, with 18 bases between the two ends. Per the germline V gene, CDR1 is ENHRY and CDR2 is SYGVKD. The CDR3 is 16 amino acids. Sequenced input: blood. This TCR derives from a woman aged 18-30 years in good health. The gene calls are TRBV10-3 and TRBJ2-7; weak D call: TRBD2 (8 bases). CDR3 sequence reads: CAISVSGGQGAYEQYF. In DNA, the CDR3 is TGTGCCATCAGTGTGTCGGGGGGGCAGGGGGCCTACGAGCAGTACTTC.